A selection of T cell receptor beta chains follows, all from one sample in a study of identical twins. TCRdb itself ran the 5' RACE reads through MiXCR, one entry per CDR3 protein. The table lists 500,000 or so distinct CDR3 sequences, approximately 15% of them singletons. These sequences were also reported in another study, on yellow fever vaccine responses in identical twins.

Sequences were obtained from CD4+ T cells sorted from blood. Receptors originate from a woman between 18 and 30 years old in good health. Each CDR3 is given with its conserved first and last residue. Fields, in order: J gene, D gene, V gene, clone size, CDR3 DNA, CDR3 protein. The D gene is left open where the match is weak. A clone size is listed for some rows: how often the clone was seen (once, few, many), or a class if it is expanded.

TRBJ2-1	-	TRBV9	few	TGTGCCAGCAGCGGAAGGCATGAGCAGTTCTTC	CASSGRHEQFF
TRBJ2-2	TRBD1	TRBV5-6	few	TGTGCCAGCAGCTTCCGGACAGGGAGTTTCCGGGGCACCGGGGAGCTGTTTTTT	CASSFRTGSFRGTGELFF
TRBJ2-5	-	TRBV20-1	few	TGCAGTGCTAGAGATTATCAGGGGCGTGAGACCCAGTACTTC	CSARDYQGRETQYF
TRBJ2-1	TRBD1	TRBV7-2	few	TGTGCCAGCAGCTTAGGTCAGGGGGTACTCAATGAGCAGTTCTTC	CASSLGQGVLNEQFF
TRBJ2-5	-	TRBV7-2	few	TGTGCCAGCAGCTCATTCGGGTCGGGGGAGACCCAGTACTTC	CASSSFGSGETQYF
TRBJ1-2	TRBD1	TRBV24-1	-	TGTGCCACCAGTGACGACGACAGGGTATACGGCTACACCTTC	CATSDDDRVYGYTF
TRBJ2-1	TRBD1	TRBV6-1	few	TGTGCCAGCACCCAGAGGGGGCACTACAATGAGCAGTTCTTC	CASTQRGHYNEQFF
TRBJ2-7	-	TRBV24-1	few	TGTGCCACCAGTGATATTCGGCAGTCCGAGCAGTACTTC	CATSDIRQSEQYF
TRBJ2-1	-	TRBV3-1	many	TGTGCCAGCAGCCCTTTTTTGAGCTCCTACAATGAGCAGTTCTTC	CASSPFLSSYNEQFF
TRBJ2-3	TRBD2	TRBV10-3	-	TGTGCCACCATCCCGGGACTAGCGGGGGTCCCCACAGATACGCAGTATTTT	CATIPGLAGVPTDTQYF
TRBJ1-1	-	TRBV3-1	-	TGTGCCAGCAGCCAAGTCAGGTCGAACACTGAAGCTTTCTTT	CASSQVRSNTEAFF